The 14 T cell receptor beta chains in this list originate from one sample, sequenced in a study of blood T cells in healthy people across ages. A second PCR of 7 to 11 cycles used a sample-barcoded 5' primer and a J-beta primer mix. In TCRdb, the 5' RACE reads were re-called with MiXCR into one record per CDR3 protein. The sample holds some 1 million distinct CDR3 sequences, roughly 45% seen once. Sequenced: blood. The receptors originated from a woman aged 60-70 years in good health.

CDR3 in amino acids: CASSWDWVSGGYEQYF. The CDR3 region has the DNA TGTGCCAGCTCCTGGGACTGGGTGAGCGGGGGCTACGAGCAGTACTTC. V gene TRBV28 combines with J gene TRBJ2-4, with 8 positions matching TRBD2. The J call is in doubt because the DNA end fits TRBJ2-7 better. Germline CDR1 MDHEN, CDR2 SYDVKM. The CDR3 has 16 amino acids.

CDR3 protein: CASSREAFGPDTQYF. CDR3 sequence (DNA): TGTGCCAGCAGCCGCGAGGCCTTCGGCCCAGATACGCAGTATTTT. The V gene is TRBV7-2, the J gene TRBJ2-3; D is unresolved. Trimming removed 5 bases at V and 4 bases at J, with 16 bases between. CDR1 and CDR2 (germline): SGHTA, FQGNSA. This CDR3 is built from 15 residues.

This chain uses TRBV27 with TRBJ2-5; 9 bases line up with TRBD2. V was clipped by 5 bases and J by 11 bases; unmatched bases: 18. Germline assignment: CDR1 MNHEY and CDR2 SMNVEV (reference sequence). The CDR3 contains 16 residues. The CDR3 here is CASSPLSAGGIGEQYF. The CDR3, as DNA: TGTGCCAGCAGTCCTCTATCAGCGGGAGGTATTGGTGAGCAGTACTTC.

The chain combines TRBV6-2 or TRBV6-3 with TRBJ2-1; 12 nucleotides line up with TRBD2. Trimming removed 4 bases from V and 12 bases from J; junction bases left unmatched: 1. This CDR3 comprises 12 residues. Germline V gives CDR1 MNHEY, CDR2 SVGEGT. DNA for the CDR3: TGTGCCAGCAGTTTACTAGCGGGGGGGCAGTTCTTC. This encodes CASSLLAGGQFF.

The chain links TRBV10-3 to TRBJ2-7; the D is unclear. Trimming shortened V by 3 bases and J by 0 bases, and 12 bases separated the two germline ends. The CDR3 extends over 15 amino acids. The V gene's germline CDR1 is ENHRY and CDR2 SYGVKD. As DNA, the CDR3 is TGTGCCATCAGTGACCGGGCGAATAGCTCCTACGAGCAGTACTTC. Encoded protein: CAISDRANSSYEQYF.

This chain joins TRBV7-6 and TRBJ1-5; D gene ambiguous. This CDR3 contains 15 residues. Germline V gene data show CDR1 as SGHVS and CDR2 as FNYEAQ. Trimming shortened V by 1 base and J by 6 bases, and 13 bases separated the two germline ends. The CDR3 DNA sequence: TGTGCCAGCAGCTTAGTGAAACAGATTTTTCAGCCCCAGCATTTT. Translating gives CASSLVKQIFQPQHF.

The chain couples TRBV5-8 to TRBJ2-1; TRBD2 aligns across 14 bases. After removal of 5 bases from V and 4 bases from J, the junction contained 20 bases not matched to a gene. The CDR3 is 21 amino acids. CDR1 SGHTS and CDR2 YDEGEE come from the germline V gene. The CDR3 region is CASRQGALWTSGGSGYNEQFF. The CDR3 bases are TGTGCCAGCAGACAGGGGGCTTTGTGGACTAGCGGGGGGAGTGGATACAATGAGCAGTTCTTC. The complete variable domain, with remaining parts taken from reference TRBV5-8 and TRBJ2-1, reads EAGVTQSPTHLIKTRGQQATLRCSPISGHTSVYWYQQALGLGLQFLLWYDEGEERNRGNFPPRFSGRQFPNYSSELNVNALELEDSALYLCASRQGALWTSGGSGYNEQFFGPGTRLTVL.

V usage is TRBV28 and J usage is TRBJ1-5; D is unresolved. The germline V and J ends were trimmed by 5 bases and 4 bases, with 6 bases remaining between them. Looked up from germline, CDR1 is MDHEN and CDR2 is SYDVKM. The CDR3 is made up of 12 amino acids. CDR3 in amino acids: CASSERNQPQHF. The CDR3 nucleotides read TGTGCCAGCAGTGAAAGAAATCAGCCCCAGCATTTT.

Only a few counts were recorded for this clonotype. The genes are TRBV27 and TRBJ2-7; D perhaps matches TRBD2 (5 bases). Trimming cost V 7 bases and J 3 bases, with 25 bases left between them. Looked up from germline, CDR1 is MNHEY and CDR2 is SMNVEV (reference sequence). The CDR3 contains 17 residues. CDR3 protein: CASTLRVVEGFFYEQYF. Here the CDR3 DNA reads TGTGCCAGCACCCTGAGGGTTGTTGAGGGTTTTTTCTACGAGCAGTACTTC.

This clonotype was detected only a few times. The chain combines TRBV3-1 with TRBJ2-5; 8 bases are a match to TRBD2. Germline V gene sequence: CDR1 LGHDT, CDR2 YNNKEL (reference sequence). V dropped 1 base and J dropped 1; count of bases not matched to a gene: 8. The CDR3 totals 17 residues. The CDR3 nucleotides read TGTGCCAGCAGCCAAGTCCGAGCGGGAGTGGTCCAAGAGACCCAGTACTTC. Translated: CASSQVRAGVVQETQYF.

J is TRBJ1-2 and V is TRBV9; 7 nucleotides align to TRBD1. CDR1 is SGDLS, CDR2 YYNGEE, per germline. Trimming removed 0 bases from V and 6 bases from J; junction bases left unmatched: 5. The CDR3 has 14 amino acids. CDR3 sequence: CASSVVLTGDGYTF. Here the CDR3 DNA reads TGTGCCAGCAGCGTAGTACTTACAGGGGATGGCTACACCTTC.

The chain is built from TRBV2 and TRBJ1-6; D might be TRBD1 (6 bases). V shed 9 bases and J shed 9 bases, with 15 bases lying between them. CDR3 length: 13 residues. Per the germline V gene, CDR1 is SNHLY and CDR2 is FYNNEI. The CDR3 nucleotides are TGTGCCAGTATAGCAGGGGCAGGTTCACCCCTCCACTTT. Its translation is CASIAGAGSPLHF.

This clonotype turned up a few times. The chain links TRBV27 to TRBJ2-1; D uncertain. Germline CDR1 and CDR2: MNHEY and SMNVEV (reference sequence). With 7 bases removed from V and 14 bases from J, the gap between germline ends came to 12 bases. This CDR3 is 10 amino acids long. The CDR3 nucleotides are TGTGCCAGCAAGGGCCCTAAGGAGTTCTTC. Encoded protein: CASKGPKEFF.

This chain links TRBV24-1 with TRBJ1-1; TRBD1 might be the D (5 bases). Germline V lookup: CDR1 KGHDR, CDR2 SFDVKD. V shed 7 bases and J shed 11 bases, with 16 bases lying between them. The CDR3 is 12 amino acids. For the CDR3, the DNA is TGTGCCACCAGAGACGTTGCAGGGACCGCTTTCTTT. It translates to CATRDVAGTAFF.